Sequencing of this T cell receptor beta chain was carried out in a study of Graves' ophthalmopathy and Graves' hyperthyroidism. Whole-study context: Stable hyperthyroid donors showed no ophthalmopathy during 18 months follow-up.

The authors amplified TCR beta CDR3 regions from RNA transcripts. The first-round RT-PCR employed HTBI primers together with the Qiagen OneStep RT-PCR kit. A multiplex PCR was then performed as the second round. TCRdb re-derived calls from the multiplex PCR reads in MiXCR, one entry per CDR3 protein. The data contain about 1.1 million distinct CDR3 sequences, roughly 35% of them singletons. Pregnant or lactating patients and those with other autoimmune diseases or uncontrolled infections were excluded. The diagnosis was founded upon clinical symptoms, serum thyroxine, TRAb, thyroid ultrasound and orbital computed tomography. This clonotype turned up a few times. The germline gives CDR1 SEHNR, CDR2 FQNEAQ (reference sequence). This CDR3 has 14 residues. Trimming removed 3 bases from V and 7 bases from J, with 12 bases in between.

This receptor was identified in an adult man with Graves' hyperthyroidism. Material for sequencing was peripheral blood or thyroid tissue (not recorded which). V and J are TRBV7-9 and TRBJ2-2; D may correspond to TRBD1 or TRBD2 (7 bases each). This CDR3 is CASSLGGGFGELFF. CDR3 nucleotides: TGTGCCAGCAGCTTGGGAGGGGGCTTCGGGGAGCTGTTTTTT.